The 16 T cell receptor beta chains below all came from one sample that was sequenced in a study of radiation and T cells in renal cell carcinoma. Regarding time point: blood 2 weeks post-SBRT. The treatment is: 15 Gy SBRT to primary tumor, nephrectomy 4 weeks later. The assay was immunoSEQ multiplex PCR, and TCRdb's table has in-frame clones only and misses some. The sample has some 130,000 clones, about 81% seen once. The source material was blood, sampled from a patient whose treatment included radiotherapy and nephrectomy. All receptors derive from a woman aged 55-70 years with renal cell carcinoma.

The count of this clone is one. The chain is built from TRBV7-3 and TRBJ1-2; the match to TRBD1 covers 7 bases. After removal of 5 bases from V and 8 bases from J, the junction contained 11 bases not matched to a gene. Germline CDR1 SGHTA, CDR2 FQGTGA. CDR3 length: 14 amino acids. The CDR3 spells CASSPDRAHCGYTF. The CDR3 nucleotides read TGTGCCAGCAGCCCTGACAGGGCTCACTGCGGCTACACCTTC.

This clone was seen only a few times. V is TRBV5-1 and J is TRBJ1-2, with D possibly being TRBD1 (5 bases). CDR3 length: 13 residues. V was pared by 5 bases and J by 0 bases, with 8 bases between. Germline CDR1 reads SGHRS; CDR2 reads YFSETQ. CDR3 nucleotides: TGCGCCAGCAGAGGGGCGGCTAACTATGGCTACACCTTC. Protein sequence: CASRGAANYGYTF.

This clone was seen only once. This chain joins TRBV6-4 and TRBJ2-1; tentative D call: TRBD2 (6 bases). The germline V gene encodes CDR1 MRHNA and CDR2 SNTAGT. The CDR3 consists of 14 residues. The ends were cut back, 5 bases at V and 4 bases at J, with 12 bases in the middle. CDR3 sequence (DNA): TGTGCCAGCAGTAAAGCGGAGGGGTACAATGAGCAGTTCTTC. This translates into CASSKAEGYNEQFF.

The chain is built from TRBV6-4 and TRBJ2-2, with 9 bases identical to TRBD1. The CDR3 runs 16 residues. Per germline, CDR1 MRHNA and CDR2 SNTAGT. Germline trimming cut 6 bases from V and 6 bases from J; bases unmatched to any gene: 11. The CDR3 nucleotides read TGTGCCAGCAGCGACACAGGGGGCGCTGGGGCCGGGGAGCTGTTTTTT. Protein sequence: CASSDTGGAGAGELFF.

This chain connects TRBV19 to TRBJ1-5; no firm D call. The CDR3 is 13 amino acids. V lost 5 bases and J 5 bases, leaving 10 bases between the germline ends. The germline CDR1 and CDR2 sequences are LNHDA and SQIVND (reference sequence). As DNA, the CDR3 is TGTGCCAGTAGTTCCTTTTCGGATCAGCCCCAGCATTTT. Encoded protein: CASSSFSDQPQHF.

The V call is TRBV15, the J call TRBJ1-1, with D possibly being TRBD1 (5 bases). The CDR3 is made up of 13 amino acids. Germline V gene sequence: CDR1 LNHNV, CDR2 YYDKDF (reference sequence). Trimming took 4 bases from V and 4 from J, leaving 10 bases between them. In DNA form, the CDR3 reads TGTGCCACCAGCATCAGGGTGAGCACTGAAGCTTTCTTT. Translating gives CATSIRVSTEAFF.

This chain uses TRBV5-1 with TRBJ2-5, with D perhaps given as TRBD1 or TRBD2 (5 bases each). Germline V CDR1 and CDR2: SGHRS, YFSETQ. Between the trimmed V and J ends, which lost 3 bases and 1 base, there was a span of 7 bases. The CDR3 loop spans 13 amino acids. This CDR3 reads CASSWDLQETQYF. The CDR3, as DNA: TGCGCCAGCAGCTGGGACCTCCAAGAGACCCAGTACTTC. Looking up the rest from reference TRBV5-1 and TRBJ2-5 gives the full variable domain: KAGVTQTPRYLIKTRGQQVTLSCSPISGHRSVSWYQQTPGQGLQFLFEYFSETQRNKGNFPGRFSGRQFSNSRSEMNVSTLELGDSALYLCASSWDLQETQYFGPGTRLLVL.

CDR3 protein: CASSRIGEEQYF. The CDR3 nucleotides read TGCGCCAGCAGCCGAATTGGGGAGGAGCAGTACTTC. This chain links TRBV5-1 with TRBJ2-7, with TRBD2 as a possible D gene (5 bases). Germline-derived CDR1 and CDR2 are SGHRS and YFSETQ. With 4 bases removed from V and 7 bases from J, the gap between germline ends came to 12 bases. The CDR3 spans 12 residues.

V and J are TRBV28 and TRBJ2-7; D might be TRBD2 (6 bases). Per the germline V gene, CDR1 is MDHEN and CDR2 is SYDVKM. Trimming removed 6 bases from V and 8 bases from J, with 20 bases in between. The CDR3 consists of 14 residues. CDR3 nucleotides: TGTGCCAGCAGACTGGGACTGAGCACCCCTCAGCAGTACTTC. As protein: CASRLGLSTPQQYF.

V and J are TRBV11-2 and TRBJ2-5; 8 positions match TRBD1. After removal of 5 bases from V and 4 bases from J, the junction contained 15 bases not matched to a gene. Germline assignment: CDR1 SGHAT and CDR2 FQNNGV. The CDR3 is 17 amino acids. CDR3 bases: TGTGCCAGCAGCAAGACCGGGACAGGATCGTTTCGAGAGACCCAGTACTTC. Amino acid sequence: CASSKTGTGSFRETQYF.

The genes are TRBV6-1 and TRBJ2-1, with D possibly being TRBD2 (7 bases). In germline, CDR1 is MNHNS, CDR2 SASEGT. The CDR3 has 14 residues. V lost 5 bases and J 8 bases, leaving 16 bases between the germline ends. CDR3 DNA: TGTGCCAGCAGTAGGAGGGGGGGCCTGGATGAGCAGTTCTTC. Protein sequence: CASSRRGGLDEQFF.

V and J are TRBV10-2 and TRBJ1-1; D call uncertain. CDR3 length: 13 amino acids. V was clipped by 2 bases and J by 4 bases, with 8 bases between them. Germline V lookup: CDR1 WSHSY, CDR2 SAAADI. CDR3 region: CASSEAVGTEAFF. The DNA for the CDR3 is TGCGCCAGCAGTGAGGCAGTCGGCACTGAAGCTTTCTTT.

As DNA, the CDR3 is TGTGCCATCAGTGAGTCGATCGCAGATGGAAACACCATATATTTT. Translated, it gives CAISESIADGNTIYF. This rearrangement joins TRBV10-3 to TRBJ1-3, with D uncertain. The V end lost 0 bases, the J end lost 3 bases, and 9 bases lay between the germline ends. The CDR3 is made up of 15 amino acids. The germline V gene has CDR1 ENHRY and CDR2 SYGVKD.

A few counts support this clone. V gene TRBV4-2 combines with J gene TRBJ2-1; D could derive from TRBD1 or TRBD2 (6 bases each). The germline V gene encodes CDR1 LGHNA and CDR2 YNFKEQ. Trimming cost V 1 base and J 0 bases, with 10 bases left between them. CDR3 length equals 16 residues. The CDR3 reads CASSQGGASSYNEQFF. As DNA, the CDR3 is TGTGCCAGCAGCCAAGGGGGGGCGAGCTCCTACAATGAGCAGTTCTTC.

The chain is built from TRBV28 and TRBJ1-1; D is undetermined. The ends were cut back, 5 bases at V and 1 base at J, with 11 bases in the middle. Germline values: CDR1 MDHEN, CDR2 SYDVKM. The CDR3 covers 14 residues. CDR3 nucleotide sequence: TGTGCCAGCAGTATCCTGGACGGGAACACTGAAGCTTTCTTT. The encoded protein is CASSILDGNTEAFF.

The chain couples TRBV19 to TRBJ2-7; D is uncertain. CDR3 length: 15 amino acids. The germline V gene has CDR1 LNHDA and CDR2 SQIVND (reference sequence). The V end was cut by 1 base, the J end by 1 base, with 11 bases between. CDR3 DNA: TGTGCCAGTAGTATAGCCGTTTATGGGTCCTACGAGCAGTACTTC. This gives the protein CASSIAVYGSYEQYF.